The 16 T cell receptor beta chains presented below share a single source sample, sequenced in a study of T cell changes during pregnancy in multiple sclerosis. Method: immunoSEQ multiplex PCR; TCRdb's copy keeps in-frame clones and lacks some. The sample shows 35,000 to 55,000 clones, about 90% of them seen only once. The sample in question was CD4+ T cells from peripheral blood mononuclear cells, obtained in the third trimester of pregnancy. These receptor sequences come from a female donor with multiple sclerosis, enrolled in a pregnancy study.

The chain joins TRBV9 to TRBJ2-5; 10 bases match TRBD2. Germline-derived CDR1 and CDR2 are SGDLS and YYNGEE. The CDR3 loop spans 12 amino acids. The CDR3 protein is CASGRGQETQYF. DNA of the CDR3: TGTGCAAGCGGGAGGGGGCAAGAGACCCAGTACTTC.

This chain links TRBV9 with TRBJ2-1; perhaps TRBD1 as D (6 bases). From germline, CDR1 is SGDLS and CDR2 YYNGEE. V lost 4 bases and J lost 5, with 16 bases in between. This CDR3 contains 15 residues. The CDR3 loop is CASSNRDIPDNEQFF. For the CDR3, the DNA is TGTGCCAGCAGCAACCGGGACATCCCTGACAATGAGCAGTTCTTC.

The chain uses TRBV19 and TRBJ1-1; weak D call: TRBD1 (5 bases). Germline lookup yields CDR1 LNHDA and CDR2 SQIVND (reference sequence). This CDR3 contains 15 residues. The V end lost 1 base, the J end lost 1 base, and 10 bases lay between the germline ends. CDR3 loop: CASSIALGQNTEAFF. Written as DNA, the CDR3 is TGTGCCAGTAGTATAGCATTGGGGCAGAACACTGAAGCTTTCTTT.

The chain has TRBV15 and TRBJ1-4, with D tentatively TRBD1 (5 bases). V was pared by 2 bases and J by 8 bases, with 12 bases between. Germline loops: CDR1 LNHNV, CDR2 YYDKDF (reference sequence). The CDR3 extends over 14 amino acids. CDR3 protein: CATSRPGGTEKLFF. The CDR3 DNA reads TGTGCCACCAGCAGACCCGGGGGGACCGAAAAACTGTTTTTT. Full variable domain (outside the CDR3, taken from reference TRBV15 and TRBJ1-4): DAMVIQNPRYQVTQFGKPVTLSCSQTLNHNVMYWYQQKSSQAPKLLFHYYDKDFNNEADTPDNFQSRRPNTSFCFLDIRSPGLGDTAMYLCATSRPGGTEKLFFGSGTQLSVL.

This clone has just one count. The chain employs TRBV7-9 and TRBJ2-7, with 10 bases that match TRBD1. The CDR3 covers 15 residues. Germline loops: CDR1 SEHNR, CDR2 FQNEAQ (reference sequence). V lost 3 bases and J lost 5; bases outside the gene matches: 7. The DNA of the CDR3 is TGTGCCAGCAGCTTTTTGGGACAGGGGATCAACGAGCAGTACTTC. Its translation: CASSFLGQGINEQYF.

The chain links TRBV7-8 to TRBJ2-3, with TRBD1 identical over 9 bases. Germline V lookup: CDR1 SGHVS, CDR2 FQNEAQ. This CDR3 spans 15 amino acids. Trimming took 5 bases from V and 4 from J; bases not matched to a gene: 7. The CDR3 region has the DNA TGTGCCAGCAGCCAAACGGGACAGGGCTCAGATACGCAGTATTTT. Its protein product is CASSQTGQGSDTQYF.

The V call is TRBV27, the J call TRBJ1-2; 8 bases fit TRBD1. V was clipped by 3 bases and J by 5 bases; unmatched bases: 14. Germline assignment: CDR1 MNHEY and CDR2 SMNVEV (reference sequence). This CDR3 has 17 amino acids. This CDR3 reads CASSLRQGATRNYGYTF. The CDR3 nucleotides are TGTGCCAGCAGTTTGCGTCAGGGGGCAACGAGAAATTATGGCTACACCTTC.

The rearrangement joins TRBV6-1 to TRBJ2-7, with TRBD2 matching 8 bases. Germline CDR1 reads MNHNS; CDR2 reads SASEGT. The CDR3 runs 14 residues. V dropped 8 bases and J dropped 0; count of bases not matched to a gene: 6. CDR3 region: CASWAAGASYEQYF. CDR3 DNA: TGTGCCAGCTGGGCAGCGGGAGCCTCCTACGAGCAGTACTTC.

The V gene is TRBV4-2, the J gene TRBJ2-1; 11 bases match TRBD2. J lost 1 base, V lost 4 bases, and 27 bases had no gene match. The germline CDR1 and CDR2 sequences are LGHNA and YNFKEQ. There are 24 residues in the CDR3. CDR3 sequence reads: CASSRTIAGYSGRAEGGSYNEQFF. Here the CDR3 DNA reads TGTGCCAGCAGCCGCACCATCGCCGGGTATAGCGGGAGGGCCGAGGGTGGATCCTACAATGAGCAGTTCTTC.

This clone has a single count. The chain joins TRBV11-3 to TRBJ2-7; D gene ambiguous. The length of the CDR3 is 13 residues. Germline V CDR1 and CDR2: SGHNT, YENEEA. V lost 5 bases, J lost 0 bases, and 8 bases lay in between. The CDR3 loop is CASSPYSSYEQYF. CDR3 nucleotides: TGTGCCAGCAGCCCCTACAGCTCCTACGAGCAGTACTTC.

This clone was counted a single time. The rearrangement uses TRBV9 and TRBJ2-6, with a possible D match to TRBD1 (6 bases). The CDR3 spans 15 residues. Trimming removed 4 bases from V and 2 bases from J, with 10 bases in between. Looked up from germline, CDR1 is SGDLS and CDR2 is YYNGEE. CDR3 sequence: CASSSWGPGANVLTF. The CDR3 DNA sequence: TGTGCCAGCAGCTCCTGGGGGCCTGGGGCCAACGTCCTGACTTTC.

This clone is a singleton in its sample. CDR3 amino acids: CAWSVNSGQGNQPQHF. The CDR3 DNA follows: TGTGCCTGGAGTGTAAATTCGGGACAGGGAAATCAGCCCCAGCATTTT. The rearrangement uses TRBV30 and TRBJ1-5, with TRBD1 matching 9 bases. Germline-derived CDR1 and CDR2 are GTSNPN and SVGIG (reference sequence). Unmatched junction bases numbered 7, after V lost 0 bases and J lost 4 bases. The length of the CDR3 is 16 residues.

The chain uses TRBV2 and TRBJ1-1; possible D gene TRBD1, 5 bases. Germline assignment: CDR1 SNHLY and CDR2 FYNNEI. The CDR3 length is 13 residues. Between the trimmed V and J ends, which lost 6 bases and 1 base, there was a span of 9 bases. CDR3: CASRTDRNTEAFF. As DNA, the CDR3 is TGTGCCAGCAGGACAGACAGGAACACTGAAGCTTTCTTT.

The gene calls are TRBV7-3 and TRBJ2-1, with TRBD2 matching over 8 bases. V lost 5 bases, J lost 3 bases, and 9 bases stayed unmatched. This CDR3 has 16 amino acids. Per the germline V gene, CDR1 is SGHTA and CDR2 is FQGTGA. CDR3 DNA sequence: TGTGCCAGCAGCCCCAGCGGGAGTTTATTCTACAATGAGCAGTTCTTC. Translation: CASSPSGSLFYNEQFF.

The chain recombines TRBV18 with TRBJ1-5; TRBD1 matches at 12 bases. The CDR3 has 17 residues. Germline V lookup: CDR1 KGHSH, CDR2 LQKENI. The V segment lost 5 bases and the J segment 6 bases; nucleotides outside the gene matches: 11. The CDR3 protein is CASSFWGGQGAGQPQHF. In DNA, the CDR3 is TGTGCCAGCTCATTCTGGGGGGGACAGGGGGCCGGTCAGCCCCAGCATTTT. The whole variable domain, remainder taken from reference TRBV18 and TRBJ1-5, is NAGVMQNPRHLVRRRGQEARLRCSPMKGHSHVYWYRQLPEEGLKFMVYLQKENIIDESGMPKERFSAEFPKEGPSILRIQQVVRGDSAAYFCASSFWGGQGAGQPQHFGDGTRLSIL.

This sequence joins TRBV15 and TRBJ1-5; a weak D match, TRBD1 (5 bases). The CDR3 loop spans 15 amino acids. Germline V gene sequence: CDR1 LNHNV, CDR2 YYDKDF (reference sequence). V was trimmed by 4 bases and J by 9 bases, leaving 19 bases between them. This CDR3 reads CATSTITGPSGPQHF. Written as DNA, the CDR3 is TGTGCCACCAGCACTATAACAGGCCCATCGGGGCCCCAGCATTTT.